This T cell receptor (beta chain) was profiled in a study of EBV T-cell therapy then PD-1 blockade in nasopharyngeal carcinoma. Treatment reported: AdE1-LMPpoly-expanded autologous EBV-specific T-cell therapy followed by anti-PD-1 nivolumab. This clone was found a few times. Its antigen is undetermined. Measured with immunoSEQ multiplex PCR; TCRdb has only the in-frame clones, and not every one. The sample carries 20,000 or so clones, 82% recorded once. Specimen: CD8+ T cells from blood, collected at day -245 from a patient whose treatment included autologous EBV-specific T cells and nivolumab. This TCR derives from a man between 40 and 49 years old with nasopharyngeal carcinoma.

In DNA, the CDR3 is TGTGCCAGCAGCTTGACAGCCTCCTACGAGCAGTACTTC. It encodes CASSLTASYEQYF. The chain couples TRBV5-6 to TRBJ2-7; no clear D gene. Germline CDR1 is SGHDT and CDR2 is YYEEEE. The CDR3 is 13 amino acids. Trimming cost V 1 base and J 0 bases, with 5 bases left between them. The full variable domain, in which reference TRBV5-6 and TRBJ2-7 provide the parts outside the CDR3, is DAGVTQSPTHLIKTRGQQVTLRCSPKSGHDTVSWYQQALGQGPQFIFQYYEEEERQRGNFPDRFSGHQFPNYSSELNVNALLLGDSALYLCASSLTASYEQYFGPGTRLTVT.